The rows below give T cell receptor beta chains drawn from one sample of a study of blood T cells in healthy people across ages. In TCRdb, the 5' RACE reads were re-called with MiXCR into one record per CDR3 protein. The table shows hundreds of thousands of distinct CDR3 sequences, with roughly 47% occurring only once. Sequencing input: blood. All receptors derive from an older woman in good health. The CDR3 runs from the conserved cysteine through the conserved F or W. A D gene is named only where the DNA matches it firmly. Clone size is not always given. Where it is, it says once, few, many or a class for expanded clones.

J,size,length,D,V,CDR3,DNA
TRBJ2-6,few,16,-,TRBV9,CASSVEFASGANVLTF,TGTGCCAGCAGCGTAGAATTTGCCTCTGGGGCCAACGTCCTGACTTTC
TRBJ2-1,-,15,TRBD2,TRBV4-3,CASSQDHGRGVEQFF,TGCGCCAGCAGCCAAGACCACGGGAGGGGAGTCGAGCAGTTCTTC
TRBJ2-1,-,14,TRBD2,TRBV2,CATGTTFSYNEQFF,TGTGCCACCGGGACTACTTTTTCCTACAATGAGCAGTTCTTC
TRBJ2-3,few,14,-,TRBV6-5,CASSYSGARDTQYF,TGTGCCAGCAGTTACTCGGGAGCTCGGGATACGCAGTATTTT
TRBJ2-1,-,14,TRBD1,TRBV24-1,CATSRTGGDNEQFF,TGTGCCACCAGTCGGACAGGGGGGGACAATGAGCAGTTCTTC
TRBJ2-1,few,15,-,TRBV19,CASSMVRGGYNEQFF,TGTGCCAGTAGTATGGTCAGAGGCGGGTACAATGAGCAGTTCTTC
TRBJ2-1,-,18,-,TRBV6-1,CASRQGVWRTEPYNEQFF,TGTGCCAGCAGGCAAGGGGTCTGGCGGACAGAACCCTACAATGAGCAGTTCTTC
TRBJ2-7,many,14,TRBD2,TRBV29-1,CSAAPSGSTYEQYF,TGCAGCGCTGCCCCTAGCGGGAGCACCTACGAGCAGTACTTC
TRBJ2-7,few,15,-,TRBV21-1,CASSGFGQGSYEQYF,-
TRBJ2-5,-,14,-,TRBV2,CASSEWRGQETQYF,TGTGCCAGCAGTGAATGGCGGGGACAAGAGACCCAGTACTTC
TRBJ1-1,-,12,-,TRBV10-1,CASREDSGLAFF,TGCGCCAGCAGAGAGGACAGTGGCCTAGCTTTCTTT
TRBJ1-5,-,16,TRBD1,TRBV7-2,CASSGRQGAVNQPQHF,TGTGCCAGCAGCGGAAGACAGGGGGCCGTCAATCAGCCCCAGCATTTT
TRBJ2-7,-,15,-,TRBV6-2/TRBV6-3,CASSPEGPDSHEQYF,TGTGCCAGCAGTCCAGAGGGCCCCGACAGCCACGAGCAGTACTTC
TRBJ2-1,-,14,-,TRBV10-3,CAISGGDIRNEQFF,TGTGCCATCAGTGGGGGGGATATCAGAAATGAGCAGTTCTTC
TRBJ2-7,-,15,-,TRBV20-1,CSASPPGLRTYEQYF,TGCAGTGCTTCACCGCCCGGACTACGAACCTACGAGCAGTACTTC
TRBJ2-7,-,13,-,TRBV5-1,CASSLGRGVEQYF,TGCGCCAGCAGCTTAGGCCGAGGGGTCGAGCAGTACTTC
TRBJ2-3,-,15,TRBD2,TRBV11-3,CASSSTGTTTDTQYF,TGTGCCAGCAGCTCAACCGGGACTACTACAGATACGCAGTATTTT
TRBJ2-1,many,13,-,TRBV9,CASSGSGYNEQFF,TGTGCCAGCAGTGGTAGCGGATACAATGAGCAGTTCTTC
TRBJ2-1,-,17,TRBD2,TRBV7-2,CASSLRTSGRLYNDQFF,TGTGCCAGCAGCTTAAGGACTAGCGGGCGACTCTACAATGATCAGTTCTTC
TRBJ2-1,-,16,-,TRBV4-2,CASSQVASSESAEQFF,TGTGCCAGCAGCCAAGTTGCGTCTAGCGAATCGGCTGAGCAGTTCTTC
TRBJ2-7,many,17,-,TRBV6-2/TRBV6-3,CASSYSSSTASVYEQYF,TGTGCCAGCAGTTACTCGTCTAGCACGGCTAGCGTCTACGAGCAGTACTTC
TRBJ2-1,few,16,TRBD2,TRBV5-5,CASSLASGGAYNEQFF,TGTGCCAGCAGCTTGGCGAGCGGGGGGGCGTACAATGAGCAGTTCTTC
TRBJ1-6,few,19,-,TRBV21-1,CASSKGTGASLSYNSPLHF,TGTGCCAGCAGCAAAGGGACAGGGGCCTCGTTATCCTATAATTCACCCCTCCACTTT
TRBJ2-6,once,17,TRBD2,TRBV12-3/TRBV12-4,CASGLRGGSSGANVLTF,TGTGCCAGCGGTTTACGCGGGGGGTCTTCTGGGGCCAACGTCCTGACTTTC
TRBJ2-5,-,15,-,TRBV7-2,CASSSVGGARETQYF,TGTGCCAGCAGCTCGGTGGGGGGGGCCAGAGAGACCCAGTACTTC
TRBJ1-4,once,15,TRBD1,TRBV11-2,CASSERQGPLEKLFF,TGTGCCAGCAGCGAAAGACAGGGGCCGTTGGAAAAACTGTTTTTT
TRBJ2-3,-,16,TRBD1,TRBV4-1,CASSQADRGGTDTQYF,TGCGCCAGCAGCCAAGCCGACAGGGGGGGCACAGATACGCAGTATTTT
TRBJ1-2,few,19,TRBD1,TRBV7-2,CASSLRAPGAGQGARGYTF,TGTGCCAGCAGCTTAAGGGCCCCCGGTGCGGGACAGGGGGCGAGGGGCTACACCTTC
TRBJ1-2,few,14,-,TRBV6-5,CASSYSGVTGTYTF,TGTGCCAGCAGTTACTCGGGGGTCACGGGGACATACACCTTC
TRBJ1-2,-,12,-,TRBV20-1,CSASLSVDGYTF,TGCAGTGCTAGTTTGTCAGTGGATGGCTACACCTTC
TRBJ2-6,-,17,-,TRBV12-3/TRBV12-4,CASSPSLGVPGANVLTF,TGTGCCAGCAGTCCCTCTTTGGGTGTCCCTGGGGCCAACGTCCTGACTTTC
TRBJ2-3,-,15,-,TRBV11-2,CASSERGRGTDTQYF,TGTGCCAGCTCTGAACGTGGGAGAGGGACAGATACGCAGTATTTT
TRBJ2-3,-,15,TRBD1,TRBV4-2,CASSQGDRYTDTQYF,TGTGCCAGCAGCCAAGGGGACAGGTACACAGATACGCAGTATTTT
TRBJ2-7,-,16,TRBD2,TRBV6-2/TRBV6-3,CASSYPTSVGSYEQYF,TGCGCCAGCAGTTACCCGACTAGCGTAGGGTCCTACGAGCAGTACTTC
TRBJ1-4,-,12,-,TRBV20-1,CSARPKNEKLFF,TGCAGTGCTAGGCCTAAAAATGAAAAACTGTTTTTT
TRBJ2-5,-,16,TRBD1,TRBV7-2,CASSPSRRDSHNEQYF,TGTGCCAGCAGCCCAAGCAGACGGGACAGCCACAATGAGCAGTACTTC
TRBJ1-6,-,12,-,TRBV12-3/TRBV12-4,CASRRYNSPPHF,TGTGCCAGCAGGCGGTATAATTCACCCCCCCACTTT
TRBJ2-3,few,18,TRBD2,TRBV7-2,CASSLVPSGGNGGDTQYF,TGTGCCAGCAGCTTGGTCCCAAGCGGGGGGAACGGGGGAGATACGCAGTATTTT
TRBJ2-3,-,15,-,TRBV12-3/TRBV12-4,CASSSERNSIDTQYF,TGTGCCAGCAGTTCGGAGCGGAACTCTATCGATACGCAGTATTTT